This T cell receptor (beta chain) comes out of a study of blood T cell repertoires in COVID-19. Study overall: Samples came from the United States, Italy and Spain, spanning acute and convalescent COVID-19.

Repertoires were generated with immunoSEQ multiplex PCR, while TCRdb's copy carries only in-frame clones and drops some. The sample gives 150,000 to 200,000 clones, 70% to 85% of which show up once; 6.5% to 9% is in the top ten. Germline CDR1 and CDR2: GTSNPN and SVGIG (reference sequence). This CDR3 contains 11 residues. V gave up 5 bases and J gave up 7 bases; unmatched junction bases: 1. Sequenced: peripheral blood. The rearrangement uses TRBV30 and TRBJ1-3; TRBD1 matches at 8 bases. The TCR comes from a woman in her forties with COVID-19, enrolled during active disease. The CDR3 loop reads CAWGTGNTIYF. In DNA form, the CDR3 reads TGTGCCTGGGGGACAGGTAACACCATATATTTT.